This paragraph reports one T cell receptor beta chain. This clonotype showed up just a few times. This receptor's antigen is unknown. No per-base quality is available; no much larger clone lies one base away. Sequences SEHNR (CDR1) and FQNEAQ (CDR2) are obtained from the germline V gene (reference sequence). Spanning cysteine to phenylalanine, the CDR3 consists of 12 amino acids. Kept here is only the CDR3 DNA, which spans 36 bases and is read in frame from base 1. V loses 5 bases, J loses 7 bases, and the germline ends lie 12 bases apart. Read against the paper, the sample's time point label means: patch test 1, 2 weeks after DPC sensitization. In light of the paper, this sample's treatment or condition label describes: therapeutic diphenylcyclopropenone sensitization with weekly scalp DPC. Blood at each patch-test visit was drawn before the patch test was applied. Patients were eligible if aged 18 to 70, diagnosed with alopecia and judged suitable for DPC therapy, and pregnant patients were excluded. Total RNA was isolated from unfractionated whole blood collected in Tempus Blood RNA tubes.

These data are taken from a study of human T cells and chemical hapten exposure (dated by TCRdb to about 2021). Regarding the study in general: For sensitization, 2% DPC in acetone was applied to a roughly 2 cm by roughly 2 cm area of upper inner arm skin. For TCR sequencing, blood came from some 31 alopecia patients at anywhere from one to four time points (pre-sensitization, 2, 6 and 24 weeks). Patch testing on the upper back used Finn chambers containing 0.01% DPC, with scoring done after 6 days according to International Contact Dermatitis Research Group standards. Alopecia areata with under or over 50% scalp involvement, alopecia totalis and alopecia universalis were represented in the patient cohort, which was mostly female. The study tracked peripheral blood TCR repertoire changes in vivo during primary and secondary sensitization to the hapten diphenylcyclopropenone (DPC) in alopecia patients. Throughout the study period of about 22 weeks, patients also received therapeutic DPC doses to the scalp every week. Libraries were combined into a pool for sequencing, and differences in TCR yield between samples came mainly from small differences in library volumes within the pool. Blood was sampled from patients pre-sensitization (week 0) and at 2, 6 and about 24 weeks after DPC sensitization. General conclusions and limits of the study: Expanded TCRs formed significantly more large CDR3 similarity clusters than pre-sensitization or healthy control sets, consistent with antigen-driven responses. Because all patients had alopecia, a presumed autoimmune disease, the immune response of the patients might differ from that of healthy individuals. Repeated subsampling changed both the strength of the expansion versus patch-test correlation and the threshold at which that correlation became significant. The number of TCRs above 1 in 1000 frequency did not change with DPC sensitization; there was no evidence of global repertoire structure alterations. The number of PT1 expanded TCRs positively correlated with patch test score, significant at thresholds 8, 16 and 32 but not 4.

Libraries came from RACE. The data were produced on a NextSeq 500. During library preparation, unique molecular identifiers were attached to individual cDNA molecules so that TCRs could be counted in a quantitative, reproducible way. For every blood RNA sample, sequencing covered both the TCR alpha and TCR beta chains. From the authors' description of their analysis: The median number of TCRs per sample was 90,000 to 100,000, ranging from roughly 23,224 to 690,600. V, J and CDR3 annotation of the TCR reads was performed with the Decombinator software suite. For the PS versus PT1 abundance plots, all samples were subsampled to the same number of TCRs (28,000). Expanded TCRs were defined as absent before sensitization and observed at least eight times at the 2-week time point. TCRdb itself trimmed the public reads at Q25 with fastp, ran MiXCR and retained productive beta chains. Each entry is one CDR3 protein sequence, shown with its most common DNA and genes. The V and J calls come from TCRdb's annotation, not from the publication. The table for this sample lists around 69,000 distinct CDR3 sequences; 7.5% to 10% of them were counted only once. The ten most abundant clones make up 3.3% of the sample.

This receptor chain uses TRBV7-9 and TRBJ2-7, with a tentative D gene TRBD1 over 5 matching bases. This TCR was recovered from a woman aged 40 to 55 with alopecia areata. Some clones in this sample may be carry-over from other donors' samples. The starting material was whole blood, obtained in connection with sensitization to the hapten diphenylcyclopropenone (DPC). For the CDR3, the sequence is CASSRTPLEQYF. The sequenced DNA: TGTGCCAGCAGCCGGACACCTTTGGAGCAGTACTTC.